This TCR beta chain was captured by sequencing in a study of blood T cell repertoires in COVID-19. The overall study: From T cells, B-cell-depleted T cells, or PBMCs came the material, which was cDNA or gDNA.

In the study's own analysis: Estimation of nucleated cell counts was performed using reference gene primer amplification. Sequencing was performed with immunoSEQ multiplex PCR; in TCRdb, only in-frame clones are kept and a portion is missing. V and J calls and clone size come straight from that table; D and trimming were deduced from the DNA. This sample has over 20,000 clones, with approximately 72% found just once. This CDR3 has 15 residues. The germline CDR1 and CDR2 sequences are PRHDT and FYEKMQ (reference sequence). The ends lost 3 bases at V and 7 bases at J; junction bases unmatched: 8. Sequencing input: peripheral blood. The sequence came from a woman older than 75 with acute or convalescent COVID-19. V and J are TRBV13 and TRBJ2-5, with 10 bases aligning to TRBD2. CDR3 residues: CASSLASGSPGTQYF. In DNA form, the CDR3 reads TGTGCCAGCAGCTTGGCTAGCGGGAGCCCCGGGACCCAGTACTTC.